This is a list of T cell receptor beta chains from one sample in a study of cytomegalovirus exposure and HLA in healthy donors. Here immunoSEQ multiplex PCR was the method, and the copy in TCRdb shows in-frame clones only, minus some. The sample yields about 130,000 clones, 75% to 85% seen once. Material: PBMCs. Receptors were obtained from a male donor in good health and CMV-seronegative. Both conserved end residues are part of each CDR3. A D gene is named only where the DNA matches it firmly. Clone size is given for some rows only: seen once, a few or many times, or a class if the clone is expanded.

V gene,clone size,J gene,D gene,CDR3 protein,CDR3 DNA
TRBV11-2,-,TRBJ1-4,TRBD1,CASSPGQGKGEKLFF,TGTGCCAGCAGCCCGGGACAGGGGAAAGGTGAAAAACTGTTTTTT
TRBV7-9,-,TRBJ2-1,TRBD1,CASRSWTGGSYNEQFF,TGTGCCAGCAGATCCTGGACAGGAGGCTCCTACAATGAGCAGTTCTTC
TRBV2,once,TRBJ2-6,-,CASSFLGSGANVLTF,TGTGCCAGCAGTTTTCTAGGCTCTGGGGCCAACGTCCTGACTTTC
TRBV5-1,once,TRBJ2-7,TRBD1,CASSFFMAQQGNSYEQYF,TGCGCCAGCAGCTTTTTTATGGCCCAACAGGGGAATTCGTACGAGCAGTACTTC
TRBV4-1,-,TRBJ1-5,-,CASSPLSGQPQHF,TGCGCCAGCAGCCCGCTCTCAGGTCAGCCCCAGCATTTT
TRBV29-1,-,TRBJ2-3,TRBD2,CSVVGAGGTDTQYF,TGCAGCGTTGTAGGGGCGGGAGGGACAGATACGCAGTATTTT
TRBV6-5,-,TRBJ1-2,TRBD1,CASSSRGQNYGYTF,TGTGCCAGCAGTTCTAGGGGGCAAAACTATGGCTACACCTTC
TRBV9,-,TRBJ2-1,-,CASSAKTAVGEQFF,TGTGCCAGCAGCGCTAAGACGGCGGTCGGCGAGCAGTTCTTC
TRBV5-1,-,TRBJ2-3,TRBD2,CASSSTGGGADTQYF,TGCGCCAGCAGCTCCACCGGCGGGGGGGCAGATACGCAGTATTTT
TRBV4-3,-,TRBJ2-7,-,CASSQVLAGGEQYF,TGCGCCAGCAGCCAAGTATTAGCCGGGGGCGAGCAGTACTTC
TRBV11-1,-,TRBJ2-5,-,CASSLALTGTQYF,TGTGCCAGCAGCTTAGCCCTTACTGGGACCCAGTACTTC
TRBV27,-,TRBJ1-5,-,CASRPIREDQPQHF,TGTGCCAGCAGACCAATCAGGGAAGATCAGCCCCAGCATTTT
TRBV4-3,-,TRBJ2-6,-,CASSQDVRSGANGLTF,TGCGCCAGCAGCCAAGATGTCAGGTCTGGGGCCAACGGCCTGACTTTC
TRBV10-3,few,TRBJ2-7,TRBD1,CAIRGTESYEQYF,TGTGCCATCAGGGGGACAGAATCCTACGAGCAGTACTTC